The 6 T cell receptor beta chains given below trace back to one sample, sequenced in a study of CXCR3-negative and CXCR3-positive naive CD8 T cells. Study-level findings and limits: CXCR3-positive naive cells carried more hydrophobic TRB CDR3s than CXCR3-negative naive cells did.

The TRB libraries of cDNA were built by UMI-labeled 5' RACE. TCRdb reprocessed the 5' RACE reads and stores each CDR3 protein as one record, lacking DNA. Its table records approximately 130,000 distinct CDR3 sequences. No antigen is known for these receptors. The sample consisted of naive CXCR3+ CD8+ T cells from blood. Subset noted: CD45RO-CCR7+CD27+CD95- naive CD8+ T cells expressing CXCR3 (TNR3+). These receptors were collected from a human donor in good health. Some clones in this sample may be carry-over from other donors' samples.

This chain uses TRBV5-6 with TRBJ2-3; TCRdb's D gene call, TRBD2, goes unchecked for lack of DNA. The CDR3 totals 15 residues. CDR1 and CDR2 (germline): SGHDT, YYEEEE. CDR3: CASSLSLAGFDTQYF.

V and J are TRBV27 and TRBJ2-1; TCRdb returns TRBD1, unconfirmable since there is no DNA. Looked up from germline, CDR1 is MNHEY and CDR2 is SMNVEV (reference sequence). This CDR3 is built from 15 residues. CDR3 region: CASITNRGGIGEQFF.

This sequence joins TRBV12-3 or TRBV12-4 and TRBJ2-1; with no DNA, the TCRdb D assignment of TRBD2 cannot be verified. The CDR3 sequence is 15 residues long. CDR3 sequence reads: CASSFLLAENNEQFF.

The chain joins TRBV5-1 to TRBJ2-1. Germline CDR1 SGHRS, CDR2 YFSETQ. The CDR3 has 14 amino acids. The CDR3 protein is CASSLEIAFNEQFF. The full variable domain, completed using reference TRBV5-1 and TRBJ2-1, is KAGVTQTPRYLIKTRGQQVTLSCSPISGHRSVSWYQQTPGQGLQFLFEYFSETQRNKGNFPGRFSGRQFSNSRSEMNVSTLELGDSALYLCASSLEIAFNEQFFGPGTRLTVL.

This rearrangement joins TRBV11-2 to TRBJ2-7; there is no DNA to check the TCRdb D call of TRBD2. The CDR3 contains 15 residues. Germline lookup yields CDR1 SGHAT and CDR2 FQNNGV. CDR3 in amino acids: CASSFGTGVSYEQYF.

The chain combines TRBV7-8 with TRBJ2-7; the D gene TCRdb calls, TRBD1, cannot be checked with no DNA. Germline V gives CDR1 SGHVS, CDR2 FQNEAQ. This CDR3 has 16 amino acids. The CDR3 here is CASRKARGQGAGEQYF.